Listed below are T cell receptor beta chains from one sample, sequenced in a study of cytomegalovirus exposure and HLA in healthy donors. Some clones are missing from TCRdb's copy, which holds only in-frame ones; the method was immunoSEQ multiplex PCR. This sample yields 120,000 to 150,000 clones, of which roughly 80% are seen a single time; under 3.5% belongs to the top ten. Sequences were obtained from PBMCs. The receptor source for this set is a young woman in good health and CMV-seronegative. Both conserved end residues are part of each CDR3. A D gene is named only where the DNA matches it firmly. Clone size is given for some rows only: seen once, a few or many times, or a class if the clone is expanded.

>TRBV6-1|-|-|TRBJ2-3
CASSVIENPSTDTQYF
TGTGCCAGCAGTGTAATCGAGAACCCTAGCACAGATACGCAGTATTTT
>TRBV7-9|-|-|TRBJ1-1
CSSSLRGRDTEAFF
TGTTCCAGCAGCTTGCGGGGGCGCGACACTGAAGCTTTCTTT
>TRBV11-2|TRBD2|once|TRBJ2-7
CASSSSTSGYEQYF
TGTGCCAGCAGCTCCTCGACTAGCGGCTACGAGCAGTACTTC
>TRBV6-6|TRBD1|few|TRBJ1-5
CASQTGVNQPQHF
TGTGCCAGCCAAACAGGGGTTAATCAGCCCCAGCATTTT
>TRBV6-1|-|-|TRBJ2-7
CASSGLGGEQYF
TGTGCCAGCAGTGGCTTAGGGGGAGAGCAGTACTTC
>TRBV5-1|TRBD1|-|TRBJ1-4
CASSLEYRGHEKLFF
TGCGCCAGCAGCTTGGAATACAGGGGGCACGAAAAACTGTTTTTT
>TRBV29-1|TRBD1|-|TRBJ2-7
CSVEGQGPAEQYF
TGCAGCGTTGAAGGACAGGGGCCCGCCGAGCAGTACTTC
>TRBV10-1|-|-|TRBJ1-1
CASSDDSDEAFF
TGCGCCAGCAGTGATGACAGTGATGAAGCTTTCTTT
>TRBV11-2|TRBD1|-|TRBJ1-2
CASSGTGGGYTF
TGTGCCAGCAGCGGGACAGGGGGTGGCTACACCTTC
>TRBV10-3|-|-|TRBJ1-1
CAISEVGGLLKTEAFF
TGTGCCATAAGTGAAGTTGGGGGACTATTGAAAACTGAAGCTTTCTTT
>TRBV6-5|-|-|TRBJ1-2
CASSQAREGGYTF
TGTGCCAGCAGTCAAGCCAGGGAAGGCGGCTACACCTTC
>TRBV14|-|-|TRBJ1-2
CASSPVRVTNYGYTF
TGTGCCAGCAGCCCTGTGAGAGTTACTAACTATGGCTACACCTTC
>TRBV5-6|TRBD2|once|TRBJ2-5
CASSLGTRQETQYF
TGTGCCAGCAGCCTTGGGACTAGACAAGAGACCCAGTACTTC
>TRBV9|-|-|TRBJ2-3
CASSPSSVGTDTQYF
TGTGCCAGCAGCCCTTCTAGCGTGGGCACAGATACGCAGTATTTT
>TRBV30|-|-|TRBJ1-5
CAWEPSQVPLGVYSNQPQHF
TGTGCCTGGGAACCCTCGCAGGTTCCCTTGGGAGTATATAGCAATCAGCCCCAGCATTTT
>TRBV5-4|TRBD2|once|TRBJ2-2
CASSGRGARDTGELFF
TGTGCCAGCAGCGGGCGGGGGGCTCGGGACACCGGGGAGCTGTTTTTT
>TRBV6-6|TRBD1|few|TRBJ1-5
CASSYGGQEDQPQHF
TGTGCCAGCAGCTACGGGGGACAGGAGGATCAGCCCCAGCATTTT
>TRBV11-2|-|-|TRBJ2-7
CASSLGTSYEQYF
TGTGCCAGCAGCTTAGGGACATCCTACGAGCAGTACTTC
>TRBV6-5|-|few|TRBJ1-4
CASSIDRTDEKLFF
TGTGCCAGCAGCATCGACAGGACGGATGAAAAACTGTTTTTT
>TRBV2|-|-|TRBJ1-6
CASSVDSRFSPLHF
TGTGCCAGCAGTGTTGACAGTAGATTTTCACCCCTCCACTTT
>TRBV4-1|-|few|TRBJ2-1
CASSQADLFIYNEQFF
TGCGCCAGCAGCCAAGCGGACTTATTCATCTACAATGAGCAGTTCTTC
>TRBV19|TRBD1|-|TRBJ1-2
CASSILRRDRGNGYTF
TGTGCCAGTAGTATCCTCCGCCGGGACAGGGGGAATGGCTACACCTTC
>TRBV6-5|-|-|TRBJ1-4
CASSYSGANEKLFF
TGTGCCAGCAGTTACTCGGGAGCGAATGAAAAACTGTTTTTT
>TRBV6-1|TRBD1|few|TRBJ2-7
CASTPRQGAFYEQYF
TGTGCCAGCACCCCCCGGCAGGGGGCCTTCTACGAGCAGTACTTC
>TRBV28|-|-|TRBJ2-1
CASTTVVRGYNEQFF
TGTGCCAGCACCACCGTCGTGCGGGGCTACAATGAGCAGTTCTTC
>TRBV5-6|-|-|TRBJ2-3
CASSLLLNPPTDTQYF
TGTGCCAGCAGCTTGTTACTCAACCCTCCCACAGATACGCAGTATTTT
>TRBV5-1|-|-|TRBJ2-7
CASSLAGRVAEQYF
TGCGCCAGCAGCTTGGCGGGCAGGGTGGCCGAGCAGTACTTC
>TRBV4-1|TRBD2|-|TRBJ2-1
CASSQVDLGLARGEQFF
TGCGCCAGCAGCCAAGTGGACCTGGGACTAGCGCGGGGTGAGCAGTTCTTC
>TRBV5-1|TRBD2|-|TRBJ2-7
CASSLQSSGYEQYF
TGCGCCAGCAGCTTGCAGTCTAGCGGGTACGAGCAGTACTTC
>TRBV6-6|TRBD1|few|TRBJ1-4
CASSPPDRGVEKLFF
TGTGCCAGCAGCCCCCCCGACAGGGGGGTTGAAAAACTGTTTTTT
>TRBV10-3|TRBD1|few|TRBJ1-1
CAISFRQGGMNTEAFF
TGTGCCATCAGTTTCCGACAGGGTGGAATGAACACTGAAGCTTTCTTT
>TRBV5-8|TRBD1|-|TRBJ2-1
CASSPRQGPYNEQFF
TGTGCCAGCAGCCCGCGACAGGGACCCTACAATGAGCAGTTCTTC
>TRBV28|-|-|TRBJ2-7
CASSSEATYEQYF
TGTGCCAGCAGTTCCGAAGCTACCTACGAGCAGTACTTC
>TRBV6-5|TRBD2|-|TRBJ2-1
CASSLGLAIYNEQFF
TGTGCCAGCAGTCTGGGACTAGCGATCTACAATGAGCAGTTCTTC
>TRBV7-9|-|once|TRBJ1-1
CASSLAEGRGANTEAFF
TGTGCCAGCAGCTTAGCCGAGGGCAGGGGAGCCAACACTGAAGCTTTCTTT
>TRBV28|TRBD1|-|TRBJ2-7
CATQGAYYEQYF
TGTGCCACTCAGGGGGCCTACTACGAGCAGTACTTC
>TRBV7-2|TRBD2|-|TRBJ2-5
CASSPISGSRIQETQYF
TGTGCCAGCAGCCCTATTAGCGGGAGCAGGATCCAAGAGACCCAGTACTTC
>TRBV7-3|TRBD1|-|TRBJ1-2
CASSPTGGRYGYTF
TGTGCCAGCAGCCCGACAGGGGGAAGGTATGGCTACACCTTC
>TRBV7-3|TRBD1|-|TRBJ2-2
CASSRGQGARNTGELFF
TGTGCCAGCAGCCGGGGACAGGGGGCGCGAAACACCGGGGAGCTGTTTTTT
>TRBV7-2|TRBD2|-|TRBJ2-1
CASSTKTSGDEQFF
TGTGCCAGCAGCACAAAGACTAGCGGCGATGAGCAGTTCTTC
>TRBV4-1|TRBD1|-|TRBJ1-2
CASSRGVTGSKGYGYTF
TGCGCCAGCAGCCGCGGAGTGACAGGGAGTAAAGGGTATGGCTACACCTTC
>TRBV29-1|-|once|TRBJ2-1
CSVPLGYNEQFF
TGCAGCGTACCCCTAGGATACAATGAGCAGTTCTTC
>TRBV29-1|TRBD2|-|TRBJ2-1
CSVGGTKREGHNEQFF
TGCAGCGTTGGGGGTACCAAGCGGGAGGGCCACAATGAGCAGTTCTTC
>TRBV5-1|-|-|TRBJ2-1
CASSYRRGSSYNEQFF
TGCGCCAGCAGCTACCGGAGGGGTAGCTCCTACAATGAGCAGTTCTTC
>TRBV7-2|TRBD1|-|TRBJ1-1
CASSAIQGGTEAFF
TGTGCCAGCAGCGCGATACAGGGGGGGACTGAAGCTTTCTTT